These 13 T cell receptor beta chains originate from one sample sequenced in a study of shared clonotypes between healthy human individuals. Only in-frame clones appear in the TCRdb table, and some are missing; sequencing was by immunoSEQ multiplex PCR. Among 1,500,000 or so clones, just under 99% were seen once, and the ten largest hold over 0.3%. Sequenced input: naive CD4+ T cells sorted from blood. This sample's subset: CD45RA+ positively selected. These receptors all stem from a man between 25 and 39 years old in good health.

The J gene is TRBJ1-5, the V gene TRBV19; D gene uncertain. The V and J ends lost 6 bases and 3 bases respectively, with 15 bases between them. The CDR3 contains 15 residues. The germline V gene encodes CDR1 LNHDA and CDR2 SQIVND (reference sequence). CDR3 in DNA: TGTGCCAGTAGCTTAGGTAGGTCGGTCAATCAGCCCCAGCATTTT. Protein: CASSLGRSVNQPQHF.

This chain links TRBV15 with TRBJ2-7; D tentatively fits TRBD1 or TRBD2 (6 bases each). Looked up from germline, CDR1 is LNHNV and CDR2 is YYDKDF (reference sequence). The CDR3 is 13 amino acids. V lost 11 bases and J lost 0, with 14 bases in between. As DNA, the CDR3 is TGTGCCTCAGGGGTAGCGGACTCCTACGAGCAGTACTTC. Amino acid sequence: CASGVADSYEQYF.

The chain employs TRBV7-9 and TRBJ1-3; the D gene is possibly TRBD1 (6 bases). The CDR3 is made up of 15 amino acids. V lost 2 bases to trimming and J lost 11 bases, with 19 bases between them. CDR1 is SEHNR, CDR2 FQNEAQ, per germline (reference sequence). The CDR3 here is CASSLPGLRSGAIYF. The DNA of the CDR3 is TGTGCCAGCAGCTTACCGGGGCTTCGGTCAGGGGCCATATATTTT.

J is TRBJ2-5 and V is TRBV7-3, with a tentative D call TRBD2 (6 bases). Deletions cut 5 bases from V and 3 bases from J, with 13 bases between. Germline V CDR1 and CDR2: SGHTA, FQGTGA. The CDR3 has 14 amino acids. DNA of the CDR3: TGTGCCAGCAGCCCCCTCGGCGGGAAAGAGACCCAGTACTTC. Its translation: CASSPLGGKETQYF.

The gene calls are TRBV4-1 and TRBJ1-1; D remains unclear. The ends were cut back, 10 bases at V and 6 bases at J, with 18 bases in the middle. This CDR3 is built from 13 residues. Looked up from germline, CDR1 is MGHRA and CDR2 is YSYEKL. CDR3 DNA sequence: TGCGCCACCTCTTATGACCCTAAAGCTGAAGCTTTCTTT. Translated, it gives CATSYDPKAEAFF.

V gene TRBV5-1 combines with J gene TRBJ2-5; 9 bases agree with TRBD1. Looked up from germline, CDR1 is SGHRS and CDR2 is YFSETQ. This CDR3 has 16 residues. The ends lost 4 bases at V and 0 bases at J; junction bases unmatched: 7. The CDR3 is CASSTGDRANQETQYF. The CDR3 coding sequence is TGCGCCAGCAGCACCGGGGACAGGGCAAACCAAGAGACCCAGTACTTC. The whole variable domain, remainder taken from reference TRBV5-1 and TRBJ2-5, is KAGVTQTPRYLIKTRGQQVTLSCSPISGHRSVSWYQQTPGQGLQFLFEYFSETQRNKGNFPGRFSGRQFSNSRSEMNVSTLELGDSALYLCASSTGDRANQETQYFGPGTRLLVL.

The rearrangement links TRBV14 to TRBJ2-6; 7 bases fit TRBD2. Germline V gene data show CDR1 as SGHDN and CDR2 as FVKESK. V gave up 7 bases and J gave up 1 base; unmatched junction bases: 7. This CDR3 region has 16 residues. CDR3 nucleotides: TGTGCCAGCAAGTCCGGGAGGACTTCTGGGGCCAACGTCCTGACTTTC. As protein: CASKSGRTSGANVLTF.

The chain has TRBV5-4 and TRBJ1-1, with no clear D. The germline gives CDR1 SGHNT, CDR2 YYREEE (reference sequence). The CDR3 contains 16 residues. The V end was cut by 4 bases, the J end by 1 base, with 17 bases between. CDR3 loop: CASSPSSRSANTEAFF. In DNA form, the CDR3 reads TGTGCCAGCAGCCCTTCAAGTCGGTCGGCGAACACTGAAGCTTTCTTT.

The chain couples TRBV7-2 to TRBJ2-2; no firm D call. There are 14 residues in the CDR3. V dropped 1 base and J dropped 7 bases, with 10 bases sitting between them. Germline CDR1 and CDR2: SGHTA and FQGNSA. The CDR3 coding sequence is TGTGCCAGCAGCTTAGATTCACATATCGGGGAGCTGTTTTTT. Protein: CASSLDSHIGELFF.

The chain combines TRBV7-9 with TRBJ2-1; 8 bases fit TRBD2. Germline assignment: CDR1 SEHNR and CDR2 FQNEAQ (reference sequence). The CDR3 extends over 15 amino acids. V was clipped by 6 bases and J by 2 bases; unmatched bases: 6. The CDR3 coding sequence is TGTGCCAGCAGGTCTAGCGGGTTTACCTACAATGAGCAGTTCTTC. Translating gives CASRSSGFTYNEQFF.

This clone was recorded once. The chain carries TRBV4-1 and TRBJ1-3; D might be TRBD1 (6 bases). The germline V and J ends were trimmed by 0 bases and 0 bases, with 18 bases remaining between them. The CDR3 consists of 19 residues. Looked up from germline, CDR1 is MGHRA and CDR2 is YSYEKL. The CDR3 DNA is TGCGCCAGCAGCCAAGAAGGGGGAGGCGGCGGAAACTCTGGAAACACCATATATTTT. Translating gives CASSQEGGGGGNSGNTIYF.

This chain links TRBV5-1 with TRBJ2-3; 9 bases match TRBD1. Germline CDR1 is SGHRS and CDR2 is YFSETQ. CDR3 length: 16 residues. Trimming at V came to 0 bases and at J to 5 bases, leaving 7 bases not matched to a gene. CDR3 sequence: CASSLAGTGGGDTQYF. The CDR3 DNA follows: TGCGCCAGCAGCTTGGCCGGAACAGGGGGCGGAGATACGCAGTATTTT.

The CDR3 region has the DNA TGCGCCAGCAGCTTGGACGGTTCCCCTTTTGGCGAGCAGTACTTC. Translating it yields CASSLDGSPFGEQYF. The chain has TRBV5-1 and TRBJ2-7; D is unclear. In germline, CDR1 is SGHRS, CDR2 YFSETQ. V lost 0 bases and J lost 6, with 16 bases in between. The CDR3 runs to 15 residues.